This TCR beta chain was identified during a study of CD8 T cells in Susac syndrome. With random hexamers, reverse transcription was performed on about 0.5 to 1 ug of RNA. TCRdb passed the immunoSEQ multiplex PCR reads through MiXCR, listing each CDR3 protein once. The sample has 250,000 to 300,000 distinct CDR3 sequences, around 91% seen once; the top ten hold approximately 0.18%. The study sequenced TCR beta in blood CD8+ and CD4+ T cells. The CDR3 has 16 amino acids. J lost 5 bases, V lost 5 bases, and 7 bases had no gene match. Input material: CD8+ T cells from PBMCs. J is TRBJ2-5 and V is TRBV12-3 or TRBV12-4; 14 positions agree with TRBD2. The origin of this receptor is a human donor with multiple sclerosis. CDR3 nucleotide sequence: TGTGCCAGCAGTGATAAGACTAGCGGGAGGGGGGAGACCCAGTACTTC. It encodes CASSDKTSGRGETQYF.